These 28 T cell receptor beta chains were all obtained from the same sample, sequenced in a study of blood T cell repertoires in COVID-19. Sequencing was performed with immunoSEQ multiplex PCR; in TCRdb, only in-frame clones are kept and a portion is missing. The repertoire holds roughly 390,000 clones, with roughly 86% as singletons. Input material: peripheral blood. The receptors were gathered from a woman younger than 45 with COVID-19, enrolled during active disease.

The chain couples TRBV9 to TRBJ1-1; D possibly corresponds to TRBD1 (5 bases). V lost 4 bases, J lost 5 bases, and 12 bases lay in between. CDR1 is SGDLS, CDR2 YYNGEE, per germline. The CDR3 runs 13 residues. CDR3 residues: CASSPFRVTEAFF. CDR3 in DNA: TGTGCCAGCAGCCCTTTCAGGGTAACTGAAGCTTTCTTT.

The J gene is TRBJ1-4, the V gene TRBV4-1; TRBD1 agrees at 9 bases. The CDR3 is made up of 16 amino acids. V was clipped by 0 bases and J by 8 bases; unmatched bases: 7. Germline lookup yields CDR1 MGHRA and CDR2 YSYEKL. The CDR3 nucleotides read TGCGCCAGCAGCCAAGAGCGGGGGACAGGGTGGGAAAAACTGTTTTTT. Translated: CASSQERGTGWEKLFF.

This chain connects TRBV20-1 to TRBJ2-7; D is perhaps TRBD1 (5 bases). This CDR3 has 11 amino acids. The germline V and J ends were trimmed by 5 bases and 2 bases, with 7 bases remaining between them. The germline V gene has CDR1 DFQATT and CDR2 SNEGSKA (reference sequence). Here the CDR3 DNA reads TGCAGTGCTGAGACAGCCTACGAGCAGTACTTC. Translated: CSAETAYEQYF.

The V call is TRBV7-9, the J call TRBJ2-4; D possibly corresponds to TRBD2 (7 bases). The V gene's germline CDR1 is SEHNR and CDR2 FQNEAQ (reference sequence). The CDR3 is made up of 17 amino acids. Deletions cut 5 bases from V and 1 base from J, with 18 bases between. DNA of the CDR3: TGTGCCAGCAGCAGCCTCGGGGGGCAAGAGGCCAAAAACATTCAGTACTTC. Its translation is CASSSLGGQEAKNIQYF.

CDR3 amino acids: CASRTRTADRKDTQYF. The CDR3 DNA is TGTGCCAGCAGGACAAGGACAGCAGACAGAAAAGATACGCAGTATTTT. The chain recombines TRBV2 with TRBJ2-3; tentative D call: TRBD1 (6 bases). The CDR3 has 16 amino acids. V gave up 6 bases and J gave up 5 bases, with 21 bases separating them. Germline CDR1 is SNHLY and CDR2 is FYNNEI.

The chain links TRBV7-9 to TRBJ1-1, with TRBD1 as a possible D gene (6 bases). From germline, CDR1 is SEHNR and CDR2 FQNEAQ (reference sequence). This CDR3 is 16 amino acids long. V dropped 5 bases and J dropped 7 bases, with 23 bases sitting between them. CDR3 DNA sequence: TGTGCCAGCAGCGAGGCTAGGGCAGGGGAGAGGGGTGAAGCTTTCTTT. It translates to CASSEARAGERGEAFF.

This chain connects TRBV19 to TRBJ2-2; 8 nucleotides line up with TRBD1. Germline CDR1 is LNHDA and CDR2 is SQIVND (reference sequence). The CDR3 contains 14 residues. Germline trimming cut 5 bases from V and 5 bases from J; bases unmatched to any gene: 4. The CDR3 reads CASSFRGPTGELFF. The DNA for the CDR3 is TGTGCCAGTAGTTTCAGGGGGCCTACCGGGGAGCTGTTTTTT.

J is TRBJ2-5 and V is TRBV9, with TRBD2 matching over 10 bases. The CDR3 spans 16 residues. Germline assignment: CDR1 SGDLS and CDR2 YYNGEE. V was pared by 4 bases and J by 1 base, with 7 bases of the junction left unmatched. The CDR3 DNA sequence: TGTGCCAGCAGCCGGGGCGGACTAGCGGCCCAAGAGACCCAGTACTTC. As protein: CASSRGGLAAQETQYF.

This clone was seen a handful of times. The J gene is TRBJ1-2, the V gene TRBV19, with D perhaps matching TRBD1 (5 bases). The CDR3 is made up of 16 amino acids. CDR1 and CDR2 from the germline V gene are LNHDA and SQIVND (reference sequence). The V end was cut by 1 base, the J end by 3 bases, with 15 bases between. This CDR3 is CASSIARQWVDYGYTF. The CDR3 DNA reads TGTGCCAGTAGTATAGCTCGACAGTGGGTTGACTATGGCTACACCTTC. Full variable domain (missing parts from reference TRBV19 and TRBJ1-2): DGGITQSPKYLFRKEGQNVTLSCEQNLNHDAMYWYRQDPGQGLRLIYYSQIVNDFQKGDIAEGYSVSREKKESFPLTVTSAQKNPTAFYLCASSIARQWVDYGYTFGSGTRLTVV.

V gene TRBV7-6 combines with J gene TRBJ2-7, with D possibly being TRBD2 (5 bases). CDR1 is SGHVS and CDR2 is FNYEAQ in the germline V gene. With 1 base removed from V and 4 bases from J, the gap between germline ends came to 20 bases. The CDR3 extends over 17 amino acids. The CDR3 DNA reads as TGTGCCAGCAGCTTAGTTACGCCAGCTAGAAGGGAGTACGAGCAGTACTTC. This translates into CASSLVTPARREYEQYF.

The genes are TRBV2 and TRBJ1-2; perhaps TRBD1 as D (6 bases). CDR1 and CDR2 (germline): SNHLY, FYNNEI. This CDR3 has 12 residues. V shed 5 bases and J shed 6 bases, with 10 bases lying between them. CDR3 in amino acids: CASSRQGNGYTF. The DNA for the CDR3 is TGTGCCAGCAGTCGCCAGGGGAATGGCTACACCTTC.

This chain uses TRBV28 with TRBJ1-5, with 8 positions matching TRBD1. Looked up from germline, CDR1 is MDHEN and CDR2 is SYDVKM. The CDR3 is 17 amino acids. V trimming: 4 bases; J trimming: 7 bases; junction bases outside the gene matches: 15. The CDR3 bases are TGTGCCAGCAGTTCCGGGGCAGGGGGCGCGGGAGGGCAGCCCCAGCATTTT. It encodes CASSSGAGGAGGQPQHF. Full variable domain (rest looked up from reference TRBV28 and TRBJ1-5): DVKVTQSSRYLVKRTGEKVFLECVQDMDHENMFWYRQDPGLGLRLIYFSYDVKMKEKGDIPEGYSVSREKKERFSLILESASTNQTSMYLCASSSGAGGAGGQPQHFGDGTRLSIL.

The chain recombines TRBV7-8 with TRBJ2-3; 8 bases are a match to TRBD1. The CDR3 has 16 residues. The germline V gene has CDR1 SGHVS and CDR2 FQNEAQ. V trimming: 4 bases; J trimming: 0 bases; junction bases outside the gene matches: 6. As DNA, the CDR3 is TGTGCCAGCAGCTCGCCGGACAGGGAGAGCACAGATACGCAGTATTTT. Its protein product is CASSSPDRESTDTQYF.

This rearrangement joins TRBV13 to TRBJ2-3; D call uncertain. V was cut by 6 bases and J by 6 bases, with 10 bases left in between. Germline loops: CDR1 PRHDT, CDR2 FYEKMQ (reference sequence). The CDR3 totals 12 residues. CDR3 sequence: CASSFSLDTQYF. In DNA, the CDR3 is TGTGCCAGCAGTTTTTCCCTCGATACGCAGTATTTT.

The chain's CDR3 is CASSALRDRDHEQYF. CDR3 in DNA: TGTGCCAGTAGTGCCCTCCGGGACAGGGACCACGAGCAGTACTTC. The V gene is TRBV19, the J gene TRBJ2-7; TRBD1 agrees at 9 bases. The CDR3 consists of 15 residues. Germline V gene data show CDR1 as LNHDA and CDR2 as SQIVND (reference sequence). The ends lost 5 bases at V and 5 bases at J; junction bases unmatched: 10.

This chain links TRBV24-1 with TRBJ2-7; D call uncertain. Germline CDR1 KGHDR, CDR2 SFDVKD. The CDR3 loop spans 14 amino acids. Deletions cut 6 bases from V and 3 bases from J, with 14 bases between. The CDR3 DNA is TGTGCCACCAGTAGAGGCGGTTTACGCTACGAGCAGTACTTC. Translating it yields CATSRGGLRYEQYF.

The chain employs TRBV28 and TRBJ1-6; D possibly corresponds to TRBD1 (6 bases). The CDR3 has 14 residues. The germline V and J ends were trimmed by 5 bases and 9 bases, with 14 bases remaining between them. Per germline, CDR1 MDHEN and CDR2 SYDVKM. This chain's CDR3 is CASSLTGRGSPLHF. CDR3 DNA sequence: TGTGCCAGCAGTCTGACAGGTAGAGGTTCACCCCTCCACTTT.

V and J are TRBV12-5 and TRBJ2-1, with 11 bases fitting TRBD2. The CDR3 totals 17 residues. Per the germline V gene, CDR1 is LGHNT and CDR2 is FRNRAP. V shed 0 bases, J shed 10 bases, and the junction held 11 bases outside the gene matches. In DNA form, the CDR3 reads TGTGCTAGTGGTTTGGTAAGAGGGCTAGCGGGAGGTGAAGAGCAGTTCTTC. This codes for CASGLVRGLAGGEEQFF.

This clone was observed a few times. CDR3 DNA sequence: TGCAGTGCTGGTGAAGGTTGGCGGGAGCCCTACGAGCAGTACTTC. It encodes CSAGEGWREPYEQYF. The chain carries TRBV20-1 and TRBJ2-7, with 7 bases that match TRBD2. CDR3 length: 15 residues. Germline-derived CDR1 and CDR2 are DFQATT and SNEGSKA (reference sequence). After removal of 5 bases from V and 2 bases from J, the junction contained 12 bases not matched to a gene.

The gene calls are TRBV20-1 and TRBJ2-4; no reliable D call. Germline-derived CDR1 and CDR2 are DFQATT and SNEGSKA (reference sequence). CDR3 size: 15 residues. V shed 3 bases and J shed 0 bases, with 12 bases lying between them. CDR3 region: CSASPGVVAKNIQYF. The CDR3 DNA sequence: TGCAGTGCTAGTCCCGGAGTGGTAGCCAAAAACATTCAGTACTTC.

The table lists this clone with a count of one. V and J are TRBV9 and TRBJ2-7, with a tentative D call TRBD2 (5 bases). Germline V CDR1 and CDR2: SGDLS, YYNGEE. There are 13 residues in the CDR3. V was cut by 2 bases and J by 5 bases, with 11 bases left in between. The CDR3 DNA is TGTGCCAGCAGCGTCGGGGAAATCCACGAGCAGTACTTC. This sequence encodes CASSVGEIHEQYF.

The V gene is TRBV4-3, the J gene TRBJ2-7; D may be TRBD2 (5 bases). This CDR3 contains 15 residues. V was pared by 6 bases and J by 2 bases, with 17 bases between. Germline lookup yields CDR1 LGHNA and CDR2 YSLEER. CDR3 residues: CASSVRQRLAYEQYF. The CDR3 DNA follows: TGCGCCAGCAGTGTCCGCCAGCGGCTCGCCTACGAGCAGTACTTC.

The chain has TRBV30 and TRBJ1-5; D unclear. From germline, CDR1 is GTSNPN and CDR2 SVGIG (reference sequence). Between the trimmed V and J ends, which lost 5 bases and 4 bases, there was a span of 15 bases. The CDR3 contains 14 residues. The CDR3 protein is CAWGRSVANQPQHF. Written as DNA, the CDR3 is TGTGCCTGGGGACGGTCGGTCGCAAATCAGCCCCAGCATTTT.

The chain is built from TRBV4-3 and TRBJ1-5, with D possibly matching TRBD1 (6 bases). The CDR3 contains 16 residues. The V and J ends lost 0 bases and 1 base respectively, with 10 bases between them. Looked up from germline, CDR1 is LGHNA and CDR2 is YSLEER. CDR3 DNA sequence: TGCGCCAGCAGCCAAGATGCAGGGGCCAGCAATCAGCCCCAGCATTTT. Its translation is CASSQDAGASNQPQHF.

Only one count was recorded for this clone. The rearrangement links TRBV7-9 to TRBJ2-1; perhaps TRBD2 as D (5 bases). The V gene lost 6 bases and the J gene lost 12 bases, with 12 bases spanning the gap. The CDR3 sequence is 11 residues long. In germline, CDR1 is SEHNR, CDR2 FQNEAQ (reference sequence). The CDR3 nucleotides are TGTGCCAGCAGTTGGCTAGAGGGGCAGTTCTTC. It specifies CASSWLEGQFF.

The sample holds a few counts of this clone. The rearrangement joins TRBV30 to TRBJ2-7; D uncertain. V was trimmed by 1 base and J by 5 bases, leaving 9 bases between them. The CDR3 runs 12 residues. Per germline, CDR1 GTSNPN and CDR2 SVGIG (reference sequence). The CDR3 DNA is TGTGCCTGGAGTGCCCAAGGAGACGAGCAGTACTTC. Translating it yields CAWSAQGDEQYF.

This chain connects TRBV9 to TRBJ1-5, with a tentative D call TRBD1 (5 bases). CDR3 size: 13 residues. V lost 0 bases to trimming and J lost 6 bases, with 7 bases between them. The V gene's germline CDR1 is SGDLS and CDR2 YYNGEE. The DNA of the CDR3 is TGTGCCAGCAGCGTAGGGGGGGTTCAGCCCCAGCATTTT. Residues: CASSVGGVQPQHF.

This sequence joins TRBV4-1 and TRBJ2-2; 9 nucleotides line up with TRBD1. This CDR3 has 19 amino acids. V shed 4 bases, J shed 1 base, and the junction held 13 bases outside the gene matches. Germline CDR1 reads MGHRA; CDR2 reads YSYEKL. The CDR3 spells CASSRFRTGENLNTGELFF. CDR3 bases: TGCGCCAGCAGCCGATTCCGGACAGGGGAAAATCTGAACACCGGGGAGCTGTTTTTT.